This TCR beta chain emerged from a study of glioma-infiltrating T cells. Overall study results and limits: CDR3 overlap between tissue and blood was very small. Non-neoplastic patients had below-expected tissue-blood divergence, while all gliomas exceeded expectation.

CDR3 length equals 15 residues. V lost 6 bases and J lost 6, with 20 bases in between. This clonotype has ten or more counts. Its antigen is not known. Using RNA template, CDR3s of TCR alpha and beta were amplified with iRepertoire arm-PCR. TCRdb called the multiplex PCR reads again in MiXCR, with one record for every CDR3 protein. This table has about 110,000 distinct CDR3 sequences, approximately 26% appearing once. V gene TRBV12-3 or TRBV12-4 combines with J gene TRBJ1-2; D perhaps matches TRBD1 (5 bases). What was sequenced was glioma tissue, nonneoplastic brain tissue, or PBMCs (not recorded which). The TCR comes from a human donor with low-grade glioma or glioblastoma, undergoing nonglioma brain surgery, or in good health (not recorded which). CDR3 region: CASSPGHGWGDGYTF. CDR3 sequence (DNA): TGTGCCAGCAGCCCAGGACACGGGTGGGGGGATGGCTACACCTTC.